The TCR beta chain described here comes from a study of blood T cell repertoires in COVID-19. Study-wide context: Samples taken during acute and convalescent COVID-19 were collected in the United States, Italy and Spain. The cDNA or gDNA used as material had been derived from T cells, B-cell-depleted T cells, or PBMCs.

In the authors' methods: Amplification of reference gene primers provided the estimated nucleated cell counts. Some clones are missing from TCRdb's copy, which holds only in-frame ones; the method was immunoSEQ multiplex PCR. Clone size and V and J calls were adopted from that table, with D and trimming inferred from the DNA. The table shows under 100,000 clones, with roughly 80% occurring only once. Trimming took off 5 bases at V and 4 bases at J, with 10 bases between the two ends. Per germline, CDR1 SGHNT and CDR2 YENEEA. The CDR3 has 13 residues. Patients of the Seattle cohort, enrolled during active infection, were followed longitudinally.

Material for sequencing was peripheral blood. This sequence originates from a man in his sixties with COVID-19, enrolled during active disease. The chain uses TRBV11-3 and TRBJ2-3, with D unclear. The CDR3 reads CASSLREADTQYF. The DNA of the CDR3 is TGTGCCAGCAGCCTCCGAGAGGCAGATACGCAGTATTTT.